This T cell receptor beta chain appears in the sequencing data of a study of blood T cell repertoires in COVID-19. Turning to the study itself: COVID-19 samples from acute and convalescent phases originated in the United States, Italy and Spain.

Libraries were prepared by immunoSEQ multiplex PCR; TCRdb keeps only in-frame clonotypes and omits some of them. The table lists 200,000 to 300,000 clones, 84% of them singletons, with under 5.5% in the top ten. The trim removed 6 bases at V and 0 bases at J, leaving 2 bases unmatched. In germline, CDR1 is SGHNT, CDR2 YENEEA. The CDR3 extends over 13 amino acids. The sequencing sample was made of peripheral blood. J is TRBJ2-7 and V is TRBV11-3, with 7 bases fitting TRBD2. The receptor comes from a man aged 55 to 70 with acute or convalescent COVID-19. CDR3 bases: TGTGCCAGCAGTCGGACTAGCTCCTACGAGCAGTACTTC. Amino acid sequence: CASSRTSSYEQYF.